Listed here are 10 T cell receptor beta chains from one sample, sequenced in a study. Some clones are missing from TCRdb's copy, which holds only in-frame ones; the method was immunoSEQ multiplex PCR. This sample yields some 48,000 clones, of which roughly 93% are seen a single time; about 10% belongs to the top ten. The sequenced sample consisted of PBMCs. The receptors shown here come from a man aged 40-49 years with rheumatoid arthritis.

The chain carries TRBV15 and TRBJ1-1; D gene uncertain. CDR1 is LNHNV and CDR2 is YYDKDF in the germline V gene (reference sequence). Trimming shortened V by 1 base and J by 1 base, and 7 bases separated the two germline ends. The CDR3 is made up of 14 amino acids. DNA of the CDR3: TGTGCCACCAGCAGAGTGGCCGGGAACACTGAAGCTTTCTTT. It yields the protein CATSRVAGNTEAFF. Variable domain in full (rest from reference TRBV15 and TRBJ1-1): DAMVIQNPRYQVTQFGKPVTLSCSQTLNHNVMYWYQQKSSQAPKLLFHYYDKDFNNEADTPDNFQSRRPNTSFCFLDIRSPGLGDTAMYLCATSRVAGNTEAFFGQGTRLTVV.

The V call is TRBV5-1, the J call TRBJ1-3; D unclear. CDR3 length equals 13 residues. Germline lookup yields CDR1 SGHRS and CDR2 YFSETQ. V was trimmed by 2 bases and J by 4 bases, leaving 7 bases between them. The CDR3 DNA is TGCGCCAGCAGCTTCGACTCCGGAAACACCATATATTTT. Translation: CASSFDSGNTIYF.

This clone was counted once. The chain recombines TRBV6-5 with TRBJ1-4, with a tentative D call TRBD1 (6 bases). The ends were cut back, 6 bases at V and 8 bases at J, with 16 bases in the middle. The CDR3 loop spans 14 amino acids. Germline V gives CDR1 MNHEY, CDR2 SVGAGI. The CDR3 DNA is TGTGCCAGCAGGTATCGCGGACAGACGGAAAAACTGTTTTTT. This gives the protein CASRYRGQTEKLFF.

The J gene is TRBJ2-1, the V gene TRBV7-2, with 9 bases matching TRBD2. Per the germline V gene, CDR1 is SGHTA and CDR2 is FQGNSA. Trimming took 1 base from V and 6 from J; bases not matched to a gene: 4. This CDR3 contains 15 residues. The CDR3 loop reads CASSLVIAGANEQFF. DNA for the CDR3: TGTGCCAGCAGCTTAGTCATAGCGGGAGCCAATGAGCAGTTCTTC.

This chain connects TRBV28 to TRBJ1-2; 8 bases are a match to TRBD1. CDR3 length: 16 residues. In germline, CDR1 is MDHEN, CDR2 SYDVKM. J was trimmed by 4 bases and V by 2 bases; bases with no gene match: 9. CDR3 in DNA: TGTGCCAGCAGTTTACTTACCGAGGACAGGGTCTATGGCTACACCTTC. Amino acid sequence: CASSLLTEDRVYGYTF.

This clone appeared a few times. The V and J genes are TRBV5-4 and TRBJ2-7, with D perhaps matching TRBD1 or TRBD2 (5 bases each). From germline, CDR1 is SGHNT and CDR2 YYREEE (reference sequence). Trimming stripped 2 bases from V and 3 bases from J, with 12 bases between. The CDR3 has 14 amino acids. The CDR3 loop reads CASSFSGPFYEQYF. CDR3 sequence (DNA): TGTGCCAGCAGCTTTTCGGGGCCCTTCTACGAGCAGTACTTC.

The gene calls are TRBV19 and TRBJ1-1; D is possibly TRBD1 (5 bases). V dropped 4 bases and J dropped 7 bases, with 16 bases sitting between them. The germline gives CDR1 LNHDA, CDR2 SQIVND (reference sequence). The CDR3 is 14 residues long. CDR3 DNA: TGTGCCAGTAGTAGACGGGGCCCGGCGGGTGAAGCTTTCTTT. Encoded protein: CASSRRGPAGEAFF.

V gene TRBV25-1 combines with J gene TRBJ2-7; perhaps TRBD1 as D (7 bases). V lost 2 bases to trimming and J lost 5 bases, with 16 bases between them. The CDR3 loop spans 15 amino acids. Germline CDR1 is MGHDK and CDR2 is SYGVNS. CDR3 residues: CASSETRQGGNEQYF. Here the CDR3 DNA reads TGTGCCAGCAGTGAAACCCGACAGGGAGGCAACGAGCAGTACTTC.

In DNA form, the CDR3 reads TGTGCCTGGACTGGACAGGGGATTGGGGTAAGCAATCAGCCCCAGCATTTT. It encodes CAWTGQGIGVSNQPQHF. The genes are TRBV30 and TRBJ1-5; 9 bases agree with TRBD1. CDR1 is GTSNPN, CDR2 SVGIG, per germline (reference sequence). CDR3 length equals 17 residues. The junction had 11 bases not matched to a gene; V was cut back by 4 bases and J by 1 base.

V gene TRBV7-2 combines with J gene TRBJ2-3, with 8 bases lining up with TRBD1. CDR1 SGHTA and CDR2 FQGNSA come from the germline V gene. V lost 3 bases to trimming and J lost 1 base; unmatched junction nucleotides: 0. This CDR3 has 14 amino acids. The CDR3 region has the DNA TGTGCCAGCAGCTTGGACAGGGGCACAGATACGCAGTATTTT. Protein product: CASSLDRGTDTQYF.